This TCR beta chain derives from a study of control samples from healthy donors and cancer patients. Measured with immunoSEQ multiplex PCR; TCRdb has only the in-frame clones, and not every one. The sample includes 120,000 or so clones, 75% to 95% of them seen just once. This clone was recorded once. Germline assignment: CDR1 MNHEY and CDR2 SVGAGI. The CDR3 extends over 12 amino acids. Trimming took off 6 bases at V and 4 bases at J, with 9 bases between the two ends. This TCR derives from a man younger than 35 in good health. Input material: blood. This sequence joins TRBV6-5 and TRBJ1-2; tentatively, D is TRBD1 (6 bases). CDR3 sequence reads: CASRWTAYGYTF. For the CDR3, the DNA is TGTGCCAGCAGGTGGACAGCCTATGGCTACACCTTC.